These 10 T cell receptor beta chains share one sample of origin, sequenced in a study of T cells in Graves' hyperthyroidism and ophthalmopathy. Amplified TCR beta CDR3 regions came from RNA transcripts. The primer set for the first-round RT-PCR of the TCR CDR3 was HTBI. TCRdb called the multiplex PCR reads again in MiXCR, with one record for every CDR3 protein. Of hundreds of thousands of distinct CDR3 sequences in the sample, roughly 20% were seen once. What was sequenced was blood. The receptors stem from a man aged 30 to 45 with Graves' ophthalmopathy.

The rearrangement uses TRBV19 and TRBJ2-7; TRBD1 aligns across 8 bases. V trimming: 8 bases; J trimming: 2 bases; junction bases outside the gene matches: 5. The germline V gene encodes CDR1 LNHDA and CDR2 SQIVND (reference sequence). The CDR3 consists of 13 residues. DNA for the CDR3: TGTGCCAGTCTCGGGACAGGAGCCTACGAGCAGTACTTC. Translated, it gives CASLGTGAYEQYF.

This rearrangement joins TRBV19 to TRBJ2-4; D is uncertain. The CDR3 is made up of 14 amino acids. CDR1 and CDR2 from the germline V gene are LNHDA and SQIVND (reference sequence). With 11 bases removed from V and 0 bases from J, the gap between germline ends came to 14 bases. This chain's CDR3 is CAVGDPLAKNIQYF. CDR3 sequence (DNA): TGTGCCGTTGGGGATCCCCTAGCCAAAAACATTCAGTACTTC.

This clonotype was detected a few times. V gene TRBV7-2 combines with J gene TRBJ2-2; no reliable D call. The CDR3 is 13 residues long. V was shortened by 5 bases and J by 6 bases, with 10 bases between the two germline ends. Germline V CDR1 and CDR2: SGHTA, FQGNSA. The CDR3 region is CASSQGSSGELFF. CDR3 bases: TGTGCCAGCAGCCAAGGATCCTCCGGGGAGCTGTTTTTT.

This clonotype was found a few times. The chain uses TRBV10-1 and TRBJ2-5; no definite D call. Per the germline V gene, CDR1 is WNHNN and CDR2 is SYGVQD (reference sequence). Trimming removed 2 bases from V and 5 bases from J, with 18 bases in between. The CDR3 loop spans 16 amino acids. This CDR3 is CASSEKQCDNWETQYF. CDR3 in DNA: TGCGCCAGCAGTGAGAAACAGTGTGACAATTGGGAGACCCAGTACTTC.

The DNA of the CDR3 is TGTGCCTGGAGTTCGCAGGGGGGGACTGAAGCTTTCTTT. This sequence encodes CAWSSQGGTEAFF. The chain links TRBV30 to TRBJ1-1; 7 bases match TRBD1. Germline-derived CDR1 and CDR2 are GTSNPN and SVGIG (reference sequence). Trimming at V came to 2 bases and at J to 5 bases, leaving 5 bases not matched to a gene. There are 13 residues in the CDR3.

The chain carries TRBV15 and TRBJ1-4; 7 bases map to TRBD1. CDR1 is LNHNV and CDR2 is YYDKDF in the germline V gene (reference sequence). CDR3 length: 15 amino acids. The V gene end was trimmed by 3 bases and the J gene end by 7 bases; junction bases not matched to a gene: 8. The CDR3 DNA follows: TGTGCCACCAGCAGGTATGACAGGGAGCGTGAAAAACTGTTTTTT. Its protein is CATSRYDREREKLFF.

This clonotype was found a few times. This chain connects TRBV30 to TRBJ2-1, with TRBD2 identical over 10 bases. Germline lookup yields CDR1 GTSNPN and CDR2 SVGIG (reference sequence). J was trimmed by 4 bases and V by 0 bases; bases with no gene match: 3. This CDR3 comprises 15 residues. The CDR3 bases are TGTGCCTGGAGTGTTGGGACTAGCGAATACAATGAGCAGTTCTTC. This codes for CAWSVGTSEYNEQFF. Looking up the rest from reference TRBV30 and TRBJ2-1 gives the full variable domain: SQTIHQWPATLVQPVGSPLSLECTVEGTSNPNLYWYRQAAGRGLQLLFYSVGIGQISSEVPQNLSASRPQDRQFILSSKKLLLSDSGFYLCAWSVGTSEYNEQFFGPGTRLTVL.

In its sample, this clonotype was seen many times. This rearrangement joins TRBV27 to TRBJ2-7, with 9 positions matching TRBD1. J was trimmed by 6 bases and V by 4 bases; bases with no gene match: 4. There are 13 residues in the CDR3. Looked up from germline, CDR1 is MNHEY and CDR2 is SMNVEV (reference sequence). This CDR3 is CASSSGTGFEQYF. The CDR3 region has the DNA TGTGCCAGCAGTTCGGGGACAGGGTTCGAGCAGTACTTC.

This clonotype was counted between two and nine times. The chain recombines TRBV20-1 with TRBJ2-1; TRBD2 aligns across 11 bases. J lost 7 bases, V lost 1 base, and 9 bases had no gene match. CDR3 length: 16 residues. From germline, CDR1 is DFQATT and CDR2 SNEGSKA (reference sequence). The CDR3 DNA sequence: TGCAGTGCTAGAGTCCTTAGTAGCGGGAGGGATAATGAGCAGTTCTTC. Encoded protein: CSARVLSSGRDNEQFF.

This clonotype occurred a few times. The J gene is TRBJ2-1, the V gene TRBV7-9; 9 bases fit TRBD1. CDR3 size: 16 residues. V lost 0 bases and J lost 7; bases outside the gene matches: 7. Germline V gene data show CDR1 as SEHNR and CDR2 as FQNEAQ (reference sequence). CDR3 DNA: TGTGCCAGCAGCTTAGCGCGGGGACAGGGCCTTAATGAGCAGTTCTTC. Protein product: CASSLARGQGLNEQFF. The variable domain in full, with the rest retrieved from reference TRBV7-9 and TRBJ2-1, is DTGVSQNPRHKITKRGQNVTFRCDPISEHNRLYWYRQTLGQGPEFLTYFQNEAQLEKSRLLSDRFSAERPKGSFSTLEIQRTEQGDSAMYLCASSLARGQGLNEQFFGPGTRLTVL.